The 32 T cell receptor beta chains in this list originate from one sample, sequenced in a study of cytotoxic CD8 clonotypes in ibrutinib-treated CLL. Sequencing was performed with immunoSEQ multiplex PCR; in TCRdb, only in-frame clones are kept and a portion is missing. The data hold fewer than 400,000 clones, with 67% observed a single time. Sequenced here: PBMCs, sampled after 36 months of ibrutinib treatment. These receptors were obtained from a human donor with chronic lymphocytic leukemia.

The J gene is TRBJ2-7, the V gene TRBV27, with 8 bases identical to TRBD1. With V trimmed by 2 bases and J by 3 bases, 3 bases remained unmatched. This CDR3 contains 14 residues. In germline, CDR1 is MNHEY, CDR2 SMNVEV (reference sequence). The CDR3 here is CASSLLTGGYEQYF. CDR3 DNA: TGTGCCAGCAGTTTACTCACAGGGGGCTACGAGCAGTACTTC.

A remark on this clone: Other DNA sequences within the sample encode an identical CDR3. V is TRBV9 and J is TRBJ1-2; the D gene is possibly TRBD1 (5 bases). Trimming pared 0 bases from V and 5 bases from J, leaving 11 bases between. Germline V gives CDR1 SGDLS, CDR2 YYNGEE. CDR3 size: 14 residues. The chain's CDR3 is CASSVGQGDYGYTF. CDR3 DNA: TGTGCCAGCAGCGTAGGCCAGGGTGATTATGGCTACACCTTC.

The gene calls are TRBV9 and TRBJ1-3, with 7 nucleotides matching TRBD1. Germline trimming cut 0 bases from V and 0 bases from J; bases unmatched to any gene: 9. From germline, CDR1 is SGDLS and CDR2 YYNGEE. The CDR3 is made up of 18 amino acids. CDR3 bases: TGTGCCAGCAGCGTAGCTACGAAGGGGGCGAGCTCTGGAAACACCATATATTTT. Residues: CASSVATKGASSGNTIYF.

The chain couples TRBV5-1 to TRBJ2-5; 11 bases are a match to TRBD2. V lost 2 bases to trimming and J lost 1 base; unmatched junction nucleotides: 4. The CDR3 is 16 amino acids. The germline CDR1 and CDR2 sequences are SGHRS and YFSETQ. The CDR3 loop is CASSLLAGGPQETQYF. Here the CDR3 DNA reads TGCGCCAGCAGCTTATTAGCGGGGGGGCCCCAAGAGACCCAGTACTTC.

The chain has TRBV4-3 and TRBJ2-2; D is undetermined. Per the germline V gene, CDR1 is LGHNA and CDR2 is YSLEER. Trimming took 0 bases from V and 8 from J, leaving 10 bases between them. The CDR3 has 14 residues. The CDR3 loop is CASSQDPGLGELFF. As DNA, the CDR3 is TGCGCCAGCAGCCAAGATCCCGGTTTGGGGGAGCTGTTTTTT.

The gene calls are TRBV6-5 and TRBJ2-7, with TRBD2 as a possible D gene (5 bases). V dropped 3 bases and J dropped 4 bases, with 19 bases sitting between them. This CDR3 is built from 16 residues. Germline V lookup: CDR1 MNHEY, CDR2 SVGAGI. The CDR3 spells CASSYIVGGPYYEQYF. The CDR3 bases are TGTGCCAGCAGTTATATCGTCGGAGGCCCCTATTACGAGCAGTACTTC.

Concerning this clone itself: The junction departs from germline at one end; a sequencing error may be responsible. The genes are TRBV6-6 and TRBJ2-3, with D perhaps matching TRBD2 (6 bases). This CDR3 is built from 14 residues. Germline CDR1 MNHNY, CDR2 SVGAGI (reference sequence). The CDR3 DNA sequence: TGTGCCAGCACCTTCTCCGCGGGGAGCCATACGAAGTATTTT. It encodes CASTFSAGSHTKYF.

The chain is built from TRBV4-2 and TRBJ1-5; a possible D gene is TRBD1 (6 bases). The CDR3 spans 17 residues. Germline lookup yields CDR1 LGHNA and CDR2 YNFKEQ. Trimming took 1 base from V and 3 from J, leaving 16 bases between them. CDR3 amino acids: CASSQVGTPTPNQPQHF. The CDR3 region has the DNA TGTGCCAGCAGCCAAGTTGGGACACCGACCCCCAATCAGCCCCAGCATTTT.

V gene TRBV10-3 combines with J gene TRBJ2-5, with 9 bases matching TRBD2. The CDR3 sequence is 13 residues long. In germline, CDR1 is ENHRY, CDR2 SYGVKD. The trim removed 10 bases at V and 3 bases at J, leaving 6 bases unmatched. The CDR3 sequence: CATSIAGEETQYF. The DNA for the CDR3 is TGTGCCACCTCGATAGCGGGAGAAGAGACCCAGTACTTC.

The V gene is TRBV11-2, the J gene TRBJ1-6; D uncertain. Trimming took off 1 base at V and 8 bases at J, with 3 bases between the two ends. CDR1 is SGHAT and CDR2 is FQNNGV in the germline V gene. CDR3 size: 12 residues. The DNA of the CDR3 is TGTGCCAGCAGCTTAGGATATTCACCCCTCCACTTT. This sequence encodes CASSLGYSPLHF.

The chain is built from TRBV10-3 and TRBJ1-5; 7 bases are shared with TRBD1. After removal of 7 bases from V and 2 bases from J, the junction contained 2 bases not matched to a gene. Germline V gene sequence: CDR1 ENHRY, CDR2 SYGVKD. CDR3 length: 13 residues. In DNA form, the CDR3 reads TGTGCCATCAAAGGGACAGGCAATCAGCCCCAGCATTTT. Its translation: CAIKGTGNQPQHF.

The J gene is TRBJ1-2, the V gene TRBV6-5; D gene uncertain. This CDR3 comprises 14 residues. V was clipped by 0 bases and J by 8 bases, with 13 bases between them. CDR1 is MNHEY, CDR2 SVGAGI, per germline. CDR3 sequence: CASSYSPRVTGYTF. The CDR3 DNA reads as TGTGCCAGCAGTTACTCTCCTAGGGTAACCGGCTACACCTTC.

The chain carries TRBV19 and TRBJ2-2, with TRBD1 as a possible D gene (6 bases). This CDR3 has 15 residues. Germline V lookup: CDR1 LNHDA, CDR2 SQIVND (reference sequence). The V and J ends lost 7 bases and 0 bases respectively, with 12 bases between them. The DNA of the CDR3 is TGTGCCAGTAACCCCAGGGACACGAACACCGGGGAGCTGTTTTTT. Translated, it gives CASNPRDTNTGELFF.

This chain uses TRBV28 with TRBJ2-7; TRBD2 agrees at 9 bases. J gave up 1 base and V 3 bases, and 19 bases lay outside the gene matches. CDR3 length equals 20 residues. Per the germline V gene, CDR1 is MDHEN and CDR2 is SYDVKM. In DNA, the CDR3 is TGTGCCAGCAGTTTCCCCCAGGGGGGAACTAGCGGGTACTTTTCCTACGAGCAGTACTTC. It is translated as CASSFPQGGTSGYFSYEQYF. The full variable domain, its missing parts supplied by reference TRBV28 and TRBJ2-7, is DVKVTQSSRYLVKRTGEKVFLECVQDMDHENMFWYRQDPGLGLRLIYFSYDVKMKEKGDIPEGYSVSREKKERFSLILESASTNQTSMYLCASSFPQGGTSGYFSYEQYFGPGTRLTVT.

This clone was observed once. V is TRBV5-6 and J is TRBJ2-5; tentatively, D is TRBD1 (6 bases). The CDR3 loop spans 15 amino acids. The germline V and J ends were trimmed by 2 bases and 1 base, with 12 bases remaining between them. The V gene's germline CDR1 is SGHDT and CDR2 YYEEEE. The CDR3 region has the DNA TGTGCCAGCAGCTTTACAGGGTTGTCCCAAGAGACCCAGTACTTC. It codes for CASSFTGLSQETQYF.

The chain joins TRBV27 to TRBJ2-7, with D perhaps given as TRBD1 or TRBD2 (5 bases each). CDR1 MNHEY and CDR2 SMNVEV come from the germline V gene (reference sequence). V dropped 3 bases and J dropped 3 bases, with 15 bases sitting between them. This CDR3 spans 15 amino acids. CDR3: CASSLTSGPHYEQYF. The CDR3 DNA follows: TGTGCCAGCAGTTTGACATCGGGACCACACTACGAGCAGTACTTC.

In this sample, this clone turned up once. The V call is TRBV16, the J call TRBJ2-1; weak D call: TRBD2 (6 bases). Trimming left V 1 base short and J 5 bases short, with 12 bases between. CDR1 is KGHSY and CDR2 is FQNENV in the germline V gene. CDR3 length: 15 amino acids. CDR3 loop: CASSQWSSVHNEQFF. The CDR3 nucleotides read TGTGCCAGCAGCCAATGGTCTAGCGTTCACAATGAGCAGTTCTTC. Looking up the rest from reference TRBV16 and TRBJ2-1 gives the full variable domain: GEEVAQTPKHLVRGEGQKAKLYCAPIKGHSYVFWYQQVLKNEFKFLISFQNENVFDETGMPKERFSAKCLPNSPCSLEIQATKLEDSAVYFCASSQWSSVHNEQFFGPGTRLTVL.

The chain is built from TRBV2 and TRBJ2-5, with 10 bases identical to TRBD1. Germline CDR1 reads SNHLY; CDR2 reads FYNNEI. There are 13 residues in the CDR3. With V trimmed by 4 bases and J by 6 bases, 2 bases remained unmatched. The CDR3 sequence is CASSVGQGKTQYF. CDR3 bases: TGTGCCAGCAGTGTGGGACAGGGGAAGACCCAGTACTTC.

This clone appeared a few times. The J gene is TRBJ2-7, the V gene TRBV15, with 12 bases matching TRBD2. Unmatched junction bases numbered 0, after V lost 1 base and J lost 2 bases. The V gene's germline CDR1 is LNHNV and CDR2 YYDKDF (reference sequence). The CDR3 covers 15 residues. Here the CDR3 DNA reads TGTGCCACCAGCAGAGGGACTAGCGGGACCTACGAGCAGTACTTC. It is translated as CATSRGTSGTYEQYF.

The J gene is TRBJ2-7, the V gene TRBV5-1; D not certain. The V gene's germline CDR1 is SGHRS and CDR2 YFSETQ. Trimming left V 0 bases short and J 2 bases short, with 18 bases between. There are 17 residues in the CDR3. The CDR3 nucleotides read TGCGCCAGCAGCTTGGGGACGGACCCTACCCTACCCTACGAGCAGTACTTC. It specifies CASSLGTDPTLPYEQYF.

This chain joins TRBV9 and TRBJ2-1; TRBD2 matches at 11 bases. The CDR3 spans 15 residues. Germline V gene sequence: CDR1 SGDLS, CDR2 YYNGEE. Losses at the gene ends were 3 bases for V and 8 bases for J; bases not matched to a gene: 7. CDR3 residues: CASSASSGGSHEQFF. CDR3 sequence (DNA): TGTGCCAGCAGCGCCTCTAGCGGGGGGTCCCATGAGCAGTTCTTC.

The rearrangement joins TRBV29-1 to TRBJ2-1; 11 nucleotides match TRBD1. J gave up 3 bases and V 1 base, and 2 bases lay outside the gene matches. The length of the CDR3 is 15 residues. Germline V CDR1 and CDR2: SQVTM, ANQGSEA. In DNA form, the CDR3 reads TGCAGCGTTGAAGGGGGGACAGGGGGCTACAATGAGCAGTTCTTC. Residues: CSVEGGTGGYNEQFF.

The chain recombines TRBV5-4 with TRBJ2-7; no firm D call. The CDR3 length is 13 residues. Germline V gene data show CDR1 as SGHNT and CDR2 as YYREEE (reference sequence). Trimming removed 2 bases at V and 0 bases at J, with 6 bases between. The CDR3 DNA reads as TGTGCCAGCAGCTTTGGGTCCTCCTACGAGCAGTACTTC. Its protein is CASSFGSSYEQYF.

Note on this clone: This specimen includes other DNA sequences encoding the same CDR3. DNA for the CDR3: TGTGCCAGCAGTTTACTCGGGAGGAACACCGGGGAGCTGTTTTTT. The encoded protein is CASSLLGRNTGELFF. The genes are TRBV27 and TRBJ2-2, with a weak D call TRBD2 (6 bases). Germline V CDR1 and CDR2: MNHEY, SMNVEV (reference sequence). The V gene lost 2 bases and the J gene lost 1 base, with 8 bases spanning the gap. The CDR3 runs to 15 residues.

V gene TRBV18 combines with J gene TRBJ2-1; D may correspond to TRBD1 or TRBD2 (5 bases each). CDR3 length equals 15 residues. V was shortened by 2 bases and J by 1 base, with 9 bases between the two germline ends. Germline V lookup: CDR1 KGHSH, CDR2 LQKENI. CDR3 amino acids: CASSPDWGSYNEQFF. The DNA of the CDR3 is TGTGCCAGCTCACCAGACTGGGGGTCCTACAATGAGCAGTTCTTC.

This rearrangement joins TRBV5-1 to TRBJ1-5; D ambiguous. Germline V gives CDR1 SGHRS, CDR2 YFSETQ. The CDR3 spans 14 residues. V dropped 0 bases and J dropped 5 bases, with 9 bases sitting between them. The chain's CDR3 is CASSLEGWDQPQHF. As DNA, the CDR3 is TGCGCCAGCAGCTTGGAGGGTTGGGATCAGCCCCAGCATTTT. The entire variable domain, with the rest obtained from reference TRBV5-1 and TRBJ1-5, is as follows: KAGVTQTPRYLIKTRGQQVTLSCSPISGHRSVSWYQQTPGQGLQFLFEYFSETQRNKGNFPGRFSGRQFSNSRSEMNVSTLELGDSALYLCASSLEGWDQPQHFGDGTRLSIL.

The gene calls are TRBV5-1 and TRBJ1-4; tentatively, D is TRBD1 (5 bases). The V end lost 0 bases, the J end lost 5 bases, and 11 bases lay between the germline ends. CDR3 size: 15 residues. Germline CDR1 SGHRS, CDR2 YFSETQ. The CDR3 sequence is CASSLENRWNEKLFF. The CDR3 DNA follows: TGCGCCAGCAGCTTGGAGAACAGGTGGAATGAAAAACTGTTTTTT.

The chain recombines TRBV27 with TRBJ2-5; unclear D gene. CDR3 size: 12 residues. Trimming took off 6 bases at V and 5 bases at J, with 10 bases between the two ends. Germline loops: CDR1 MNHEY, CDR2 SMNVEV (reference sequence). This CDR3 is CASSHNPETQYF. In nucleotides, the CDR3 is TGTGCCAGCAGCCACAATCCGGAGACCCAGTACTTC.

The V call is TRBV7-9, the J call TRBJ2-7, with 11 bases matching TRBD1. Germline trimming cut 5 bases from V and 1 base from J; bases unmatched to any gene: 10. CDR1 and CDR2 from the germline V gene are SEHNR and FQNEAQ (reference sequence). This CDR3 has 17 residues. The CDR3 region has the DNA TGTGCCAGCAGCAAATACCGGGACAGGGGGTATTCCTACGAGCAGTACTTC. It codes for CASSKYRDRGYSYEQYF.

The V call is TRBV7-9, the J call TRBJ2-7; 10 nucleotides align to TRBD1. The CDR3 is made up of 15 amino acids. Germline CDR1 and CDR2: SEHNR and FQNEAQ (reference sequence). With 5 bases clipped from V and 3 bases from J, the junction kept 7 bases outside the gene matches. The CDR3 DNA reads as TGTGCCAGCAGCCACCCGGACAGGGGGATCTACGAGCAGTACTTC. Protein: CASSHPDRGIYEQYF.

The gene calls are TRBV30 and TRBJ1-5; the D gene is possibly TRBD1 (6 bases). The CDR3 is made up of 20 amino acids. Deletions cut 0 bases from V and 0 bases from J, with 24 bases between. The germline V gene encodes CDR1 GTSNPN and CDR2 SVGIG (reference sequence). The chain's CDR3 is CAWSVLRQGGGIYSNQPQHF. The CDR3 nucleotides are TGTGCCTGGAGTGTACTTCGGCAGGGAGGGGGGATATATAGCAATCAGCCCCAGCATTTT.

The V and J genes are TRBV5-6 and TRBJ1-6, with D uncertain. The V and J ends lost 3 bases and 5 bases respectively, with 12 bases between them. The CDR3 is 15 residues long. Germline CDR1 and CDR2: SGHDT and YYEEEE. As DNA, the CDR3 is TGTGCCAGCAGCTCCGTCGGCCTCAATAATTCACCCCTCCACTTT. Its translation is CASSSVGLNNSPLHF.